Below, 26 T cell receptor beta chains from the same sample are listed, as sequenced in a study of OX40 agonist ivuxolimab in advanced cancers. Library preparation used the immunoSEQ multiplex PCR assay. Sourced from immuneACCESS, this table was stored by TCRdb with only in-frame sequences that have V and J called. A share of the clones is absent; for the studies checked, an unresolved V gene accounts for under half, and the remainder has no known explanation. In all, the sample holds roughly 61,000 clones, and 87% of those were seen once. Just under 0.35% of the sample is taken by the ten largest. Sequencing was performed on CD4+ or CD8+ T cells sorted from blood, taken in a trial of the OX40 agonist ivuxolimab. The receptors were gathered from an adult with an advanced solid tumor such as melanoma, head and neck, liver or kidney cancer.

This chain links TRBV10-1 with TRBJ2-2; 9 bases map to TRBD2. The CDR3 length is 15 residues. Trimming at V came to 2 bases and at J to 7 bases, leaving 5 bases not matched to a gene. Germline V gene sequence: CDR1 WNHNN, CDR2 SYGVQD (reference sequence). CDR3 DNA: TGCGCCAGCAGTGAGAGGCTAGCGGGGCTCGGGGAGCTGTTTTTT. It encodes CASSERLAGLGELFF.

V is TRBV9 and J is TRBJ2-3; D possibly uses TRBD1 or TRBD2 (5 bases each). The CDR3 covers 13 residues. Germline V lookup: CDR1 SGDLS, CDR2 YYNGEE. Between the trimmed V and J ends, which lost 0 bases and 7 bases, there was a span of 9 bases. The CDR3 DNA is TGTGCCAGCAGCGTAGTAGGGGAGCATACGCAGTATTTT. Protein product: CASSVVGEHTQYF. Together with reference TRBV9 and TRBJ2-3, the CDR3 gives the full variable domain: DSGVTQTPKHLITATGQRVTLRCSPRSGDLSVYWYQQSLDQGLQFLIQYYNGEERAKGNILERFSAQQFPDLHSELNLSSLELGDSALYFCASSVVGEHTQYFGPGTRLTVL.

As concerns this clone: Other DNA sequences in the same sample also yield this CDR3. The chain uses TRBV27 and TRBJ1-1; D is unclear. The germline gives CDR1 MNHEY, CDR2 SMNVEV (reference sequence). V was cut by 3 bases and J by 1 base, with 6 bases left in between. The CDR3 is 13 residues long. In DNA form, the CDR3 reads TGTGCCAGCAGTTTGGGCAGGAACACTGAAGCTTTCTTT. Translated: CASSLGRNTEAFF.

This clone was found a few times. DNA of the CDR3: TGTGCCTGGAGACCACGGGGGAATCAGCCCCAGCATTTT. Translated: CAWRPRGNQPQHF. The rearrangement uses TRBV30 and TRBJ1-5; possibly TRBD1 for D (5 bases). Germline CDR1 and CDR2: GTSNPN and SVGIG (reference sequence). Deletions cut 3 bases from V and 4 bases from J, with 10 bases between. The length of the CDR3 is 13 residues.

The rearrangement links TRBV27 to TRBJ2-5; the match to TRBD2 covers 11 bases. Per the germline V gene, CDR1 is MNHEY and CDR2 is SMNVEV (reference sequence). V gave up 5 bases and J gave up 5 bases; unmatched junction bases: 7. The CDR3 runs to 15 residues. In DNA form, the CDR3 reads TGTGCCAGCAGTATTAGCGGGGGGGCAACGGAGACCCAGTACTTC. As protein: CASSISGGATETQYF.

The chain is built from TRBV10-3 and TRBJ1-2; weak D call: TRBD1 (6 bases). This CDR3 region has 17 residues. Germline lookup yields CDR1 ENHRY and CDR2 SYGVKD. The V end lost 10 bases, the J end lost 0 bases, and 24 bases lay between the germline ends. CDR3 nucleotides: TGTGCCACTAAGAAGGACAGCGGAGGTCGAGCTAACTATGGCTACACCTTC. It yields the protein CATKKDSGGRANYGYTF.

This sequence joins TRBV27 and TRBJ2-7, with 9 bases lining up with TRBD1. In germline, CDR1 is MNHEY, CDR2 SMNVEV (reference sequence). This CDR3 is 14 amino acids long. The V gene end was trimmed by 4 bases and the J gene end by 3 bases; junction bases not matched to a gene: 4. CDR3 amino acids: CASSSPGQGYEQYF. The CDR3 DNA reads TGTGCCAGCAGTTCACCGGGACAGGGCTACGAGCAGTACTTC.

The chain carries TRBV10-1 and TRBJ1-6, with D perhaps matching TRBD1 (5 bases). The CDR3 runs to 17 residues. V was clipped by 4 bases and J by 0 bases, with 13 bases between them. Germline V gives CDR1 WNHNN, CDR2 SYGVQD (reference sequence). The CDR3 loop is CASSVKGRSSYNSPLHF. The CDR3 coding sequence is TGCGCCAGCAGTGTAAAGGGACGGAGCTCCTATAATTCACCCCTCCACTTT.

The V and J genes are TRBV6-1 and TRBJ2-2, with D uncertain. Trimming stripped 2 bases from V and 0 bases from J, with 10 bases between. The CDR3 is 16 amino acids. Germline lookup yields CDR1 MNHNS and CDR2 SASEGT. This CDR3 reads CASSERRITNTGELFF. CDR3 DNA sequence: TGTGCCAGCAGTGAAAGAAGGATTACGAACACCGGGGAGCTGTTTTTT.

The rearrangement joins TRBV30 to TRBJ2-5, with D perhaps matching TRBD2 (6 bases). CDR1 is GTSNPN, CDR2 SVGIG, per germline (reference sequence). V lost 5 bases to trimming and J lost 4 bases, with 14 bases between them. The CDR3 has 13 residues. The CDR3: CAWEFQGGETQYF. In nucleotides, the CDR3 is TGTGCCTGGGAGTTCCAGGGAGGAGAGACCCAGTACTTC.

The chain links TRBV7-8 to TRBJ1-2; D gene unclear. Trimming stripped 1 base from V and 3 bases from J, with 24 bases between. CDR1 is SGHVS, CDR2 FQNEAQ, per germline. The CDR3 is 19 amino acids. The CDR3 is CASSLGVRSSLLADYGYTF. Written as DNA, the CDR3 is TGTGCCAGCAGCTTAGGGGTCAGATCCTCCTTGTTAGCTGACTATGGCTACACCTTC.

This rearrangement joins TRBV11-2 to TRBJ2-7, with a possible D match to TRBD1 (6 bases). CDR1 and CDR2 (germline): SGHAT, FQNNGV. There are 12 residues in the CDR3. The V and J ends lost 5 bases and 1 base respectively, with 6 bases between them. CDR3 amino acids: CASSDRSYEQYF. The CDR3 DNA is TGTGCCAGCAGCGACAGGTCCTACGAGCAGTACTTC.

This rearrangement joins TRBV5-4 to TRBJ1-4; D is ambiguous. CDR1 and CDR2 (germline): SGHNT, YYREEE (reference sequence). V lost 0 bases and J lost 4, with 7 bases in between. The CDR3 runs to 14 residues. The CDR3: CASSLGLSNEKLFF. The CDR3 DNA reads TGTGCCAGCAGCTTGGGGTTAAGTAATGAAAAACTGTTTTTT.

This sequence joins TRBV5-6 and TRBJ1-1, with a weak D call TRBD1 (5 bases). This CDR3 is 16 amino acids long. The V end lost 4 bases, the J end lost 5 bases, and 21 bases lay between the germline ends. Germline-derived CDR1 and CDR2 are SGHDT and YYEEEE. The CDR3 nucleotides are TGTGCCAGCAGCAATGGACGGGGCTTAAGCAGGACTGAAGCTTTCTTT. The encoded protein is CASSNGRGLSRTEAFF.

The chain uses TRBV7-2 and TRBJ2-6, with 9 bases lining up with TRBD2. The junction had 9 bases not matched to a gene; V was cut back by 5 bases and J by 1 base. The CDR3 spans 18 residues. Germline CDR1 and CDR2: SGHTA and FQGNSA. The CDR3 is CASSPSETSGSGANVLTF. The CDR3 bases are TGTGCCAGCAGCCCGAGTGAGACTAGCGGATCTGGGGCCAACGTCCTGACTTTC.

The V gene is TRBV7-2, the J gene TRBJ2-1; the match to TRBD2 covers 13 bases. V lost 8 bases to trimming and J lost 0 bases; unmatched junction nucleotides: 7. Per germline, CDR1 SGHTA and CDR2 FQGNSA. CDR3 size: 17 residues. CDR3 amino acids: CASQGLAGIRSYNEQFF. The CDR3 region has the DNA TGTGCCAGCCAGGGACTAGCGGGGATTCGCTCCTACAATGAGCAGTTCTTC.

This sequence joins TRBV11-2 and TRBJ1-6; D not resolved. The ends were cut back, 0 bases at V and 7 bases at J, with 7 bases in the middle. This CDR3 contains 14 residues. Germline loops: CDR1 SGHAT, CDR2 FQNNGV. Here the CDR3 DNA reads TGTGCCAGCAGCTTAGAGGGAGGAAATTCACCCCTCCACTTT. Protein sequence: CASSLEGGNSPLHF.

The chain combines TRBV12-5 with TRBJ2-4; 8 nucleotides align to TRBD1. This CDR3 comprises 16 residues. Per the germline V gene, CDR1 is LGHNT and CDR2 is FRNRAP. The V and J ends lost 7 bases and 7 bases, in that order; junction bases with no gene match: 15. As DNA, the CDR3 is TGTGCTAGTGCCGCGGACAGGGTGCTTGTAGGGAACATTCAGTACTTC. Translated, it gives CASAADRVLVGNIQYF. The entire variable domain, with the rest obtained from reference TRBV12-5 and TRBJ2-4, is as follows: DARVTQTPRHKVTEMGQEVTMRCQPILGHNTVFWYRQTMMQGLELLAYFRNRAPLDDSGMPKDRFSAEMPDATLATLKIQPSEPRDSAVYFCASAADRVLVGNIQYFGAGTRLSVL.

This rearrangement joins TRBV7-9 to TRBJ1-1; 9 nucleotides align to TRBD1. Germline trimming cut 4 bases from V and 1 base from J; bases unmatched to any gene: 4. The germline CDR1 and CDR2 sequences are SEHNR and FQNEAQ (reference sequence). The CDR3 consists of 15 residues. DNA of the CDR3: TGTGCCAGCAGCTCCCCGGGACAGGGGAACACTGAAGCTTTCTTT. This translates into CASSSPGQGNTEAFF.

The chain employs TRBV9 and TRBJ1-6; D is unresolved. The V end lost 6 bases, the J end lost 9 bases, and 13 bases lay between the germline ends. Looked up from germline, CDR1 is SGDLS and CDR2 is YYNGEE. The CDR3 covers 13 residues. The CDR3 DNA reads as TGTGCCAGCAACCAAAATCAAGGTTCACCCCTCCACTTT. The encoded protein is CASNQNQGSPLHF.

This clone has a handful of counts. The chain employs TRBV5-4 and TRBJ2-7, with a weak D call TRBD1 (6 bases). Trimming left V 0 bases short and J 3 bases short, with 16 bases between. This CDR3 spans 16 amino acids. CDR1 and CDR2 from the germline V gene are SGHNT and YYREEE (reference sequence). Written as DNA, the CDR3 is TGTGCCAGCAGCTTGGACGGAATGGCCAGGGGCTACGAGCAGTACTTC. Amino acids: CASSLDGMARGYEQYF.

This clone was picked up a small number of times. This rearrangement joins TRBV5-1 to TRBJ2-3; 8 bases are a match to TRBD1. The V and J ends lost 0 bases and 5 bases, in that order; junction bases with no gene match: 5. The germline V gene has CDR1 SGHRS and CDR2 YFSETQ. The CDR3 spans 15 residues. The CDR3 loop reads CASSLDQDRVDTQYF. CDR3 DNA: TGCGCCAGCAGCTTGGACCAGGACAGGGTAGATACGCAGTATTTT.

The chain is built from TRBV18 and TRBJ2-7; possibly TRBD1 or TRBD2 for D (5 bases each). This CDR3 contains 15 residues. In germline, CDR1 is KGHSH, CDR2 LQKENI. Between the trimmed V and J ends, which lost 1 base and 4 bases, there was a span of 14 bases. This chain's CDR3 is CASSPQRGTDYEQYF. In DNA form, the CDR3 reads TGTGCCAGCTCACCACAGAGAGGGACGGATTACGAGCAGTACTTC.

A single count supports this clone. V is TRBV5-1 and J is TRBJ2-3; 13 bases agree with TRBD2. With V trimmed by 4 bases and J by 5 bases, 7 bases remained unmatched. The CDR3 is 16 residues long. Germline CDR1 SGHRS, CDR2 YFSETQ. The CDR3 bases are TGCGCCAGCAGCCCCCGGACTAGCGGGGGTCAAGATACGCAGTATTTT. Residues: CASSPRTSGGQDTQYF.

The gene calls are TRBV7-9 and TRBJ1-4; 9 nucleotides line up with TRBD1. Trimming at V came to 4 bases and at J to 8 bases, leaving 5 bases not matched to a gene. CDR3 length equals 14 residues. In germline, CDR1 is SEHNR, CDR2 FQNEAQ (reference sequence). The CDR3 region is CASSSTGGAEKLFF. In DNA, the CDR3 is TGTGCCAGCAGCTCGACAGGGGGTGCAGAAAAACTGTTTTTT.

The chain joins TRBV25-1 to TRBJ1-5; D call uncertain. Germline CDR1 reads MGHDK; CDR2 reads SYGVNS. Between the trimmed V and J ends, which lost 4 bases and 0 bases, there was a span of 7 bases. The CDR3 has 14 residues. The CDR3 DNA is TGTGCCAGCAGTGGAGACCTTAGCAATCAGCCCCAGCATTTT. The encoded protein is CASSGDLSNQPQHF.